The following is a T cell receptor (beta chain) sequence with its context. What antigen it recognizes has not been identified. Base qualities are missing; no much larger clone stands one base away. TCRbeta CDR3 regions were amplified from genomic DNA by means of the immunoSEQ Assay, a bias-controlled multiplex PCR. Under the source paper's analysis protocol: The number of nucleated cells in each sample was estimated from the amplification of reference gene primers within the assay. Sequence reads were collapsed and filtered to measure the absolute abundance of every unique TCRbeta CDR3 rearrangement. For each sample, productive Simpson clonality was calculated by taking the square root of Simpson's diversity index across productive rearrangements. TCRdb retrieved this table from immuneACCESS and kept in-frame rearrangements only. Not all clones are present; in checked studies, unresolved V genes account for under half, and no reason is known for the remainder. D and trimming were read from the DNA, whereas the V and J calls and clone size are those reported in that table. The table for this sample lists fewer than 500,000 clones; roughly nine tenths of them were counted only once. The ten largest clonotypes hold around 0.7% of the sample.

The CDR3 covers 14 residues, taking in both the cysteine and the phenylalanine. Here the CDR3 DNA is all that survives: 42 bases in frame from base 1. The CDR1 and CDR2 encoded by the germline V gene are SQVTM and ANQGSEA. Participants in the prospective study were aged roughly 18 to 89 years, lived in 20 to 30 United States geographic areas, and enrolled through a virtual design. Cohort assignment in the prospective study relied on participant-reported clinical history from a screening survey and a study questionnaire. ImmuneRACE Cohort 3 recovered participants were defined by two consecutive negative NP/OP PCR tests, healthcare professional clearance, or symptom resolution. Each participant in the prospective study had whole blood, serum and a nasopharyngeal or oropharyngeal swab collected by mobile phlebotomists. Prospective study participants could optionally give additional blood draws and questionnaires over an approximately two-month period. Before DNA extraction, prospective study blood samples were shipped either frozen or at room temperature.

The record originates from a study of blood T cell repertoires in COVID-19 (dated by TCRdb to the early 2020s). About the study as a whole: The collaborator samples originated in the United States, Italy and Spain and spanned the acute and convalescent phases of COVID-19. The prospective study material was composed of cDNA or gDNA derived from T cells, B-cell-depleted T cells, or PBMCs. The dataset comprised deeply sampled blood TCRbeta repertoires from subjects exposed to, actively infected with, or recovered from COVID-19. The repertoires were released in a freely available public database meant as a resource for research on the immune response to SARS-CoV-2. The samples were drawn from the first 160 participants of the ongoing ImmuneRACE study and from 950 to 1,500 subjects provided by 6 global collaborators. A de-identified subject ID, COVID-19 status, age in years and sex were almost always included in the sample metadata. HLA class I and class II types, where available, came from metadata supplied by the sample provider rather than from assay-based typing. Paper-wide results and their limitations: The amount of clinical and demographic metadata varied by source and participant and was provided uncurated.

The sequence links TRBV29-1 to TRBJ2-3; 7 middle bases align to TRBD2. This receptor was taken from a woman aged 18-29 years who had recovered from COVID-19. Sequencing used PBMCs or T cells enriched from blood (not recorded which). The CDR3 is CSGEGREATDTQYF. The sequenced DNA is TGCAGTGGGGAGGGCAGGGAGGCCACAGATACGCAGTATTTT.